A single sample is the source of the 4 T cell receptor beta chains below, sequenced in a study of blood T cell repertoires in COVID-19. Only in-frame clones appear in the TCRdb table, and some are missing; sequencing was by immunoSEQ multiplex PCR. The sample lists some 130,000 clones, 75% to 90% occurring once. The source material was peripheral blood. The receptors derive from a man aged 45-65 years with active COVID-19.

J is TRBJ1-3 and V is TRBV6-5; 9 bases map to TRBD1. The CDR3 runs 15 residues. Germline assignment: CDR1 MNHEY and CDR2 SVGAGI. V lost 6 bases and J lost 0; bases outside the gene matches: 3. The CDR3 sequence is CASRLTGGSGNTIYF. CDR3 in DNA: TGTGCCAGCAGACTGACAGGGGGCTCTGGAAACACCATATATTTT.

The gene calls are TRBV3-1 (or the pseudogene TRBV3-2) and TRBJ2-5, with D perhaps TRBD1 (6 bases). Deletions cut 4 bases from V and 2 bases from J, with 11 bases between. The V gene's germline CDR1 is LGHDT and CDR2 YNNKEL (reference sequence). This CDR3 region has 14 residues. The CDR3 here is CASSLRGSQETQYF. In DNA, the CDR3 is TGTGCCAGCAGCCTCAGGGGTTCTCAAGAGACCCAGTACTTC.

This chain connects TRBV6-5 to TRBJ1-2; 8 bases line up with TRBD1. The CDR3 extends over 13 amino acids. The germline gives CDR1 MNHEY, CDR2 SVGAGI. The ends lost 6 bases at V and 5 bases at J; junction bases unmatched: 5. CDR3 sequence (DNA): TGTGCCAGCAGCAGACAGGGGAGATATGGCTACACCTTC. Its protein product is CASSRQGRYGYTF.

The chain links TRBV27 to TRBJ2-5; 9 bases line up with TRBD2. The CDR3 consists of 16 residues. With V trimmed by 1 base and J by 1 base, 4 bases remained unmatched. CDR1 and CDR2 from the germline V gene are MNHEY and SMNVEV (reference sequence). CDR3 sequence reads: CASSLWASGTQETQYF. CDR3 bases: TGTGCCAGCAGTTTATGGGCTAGCGGGACCCAAGAGACCCAGTACTTC.